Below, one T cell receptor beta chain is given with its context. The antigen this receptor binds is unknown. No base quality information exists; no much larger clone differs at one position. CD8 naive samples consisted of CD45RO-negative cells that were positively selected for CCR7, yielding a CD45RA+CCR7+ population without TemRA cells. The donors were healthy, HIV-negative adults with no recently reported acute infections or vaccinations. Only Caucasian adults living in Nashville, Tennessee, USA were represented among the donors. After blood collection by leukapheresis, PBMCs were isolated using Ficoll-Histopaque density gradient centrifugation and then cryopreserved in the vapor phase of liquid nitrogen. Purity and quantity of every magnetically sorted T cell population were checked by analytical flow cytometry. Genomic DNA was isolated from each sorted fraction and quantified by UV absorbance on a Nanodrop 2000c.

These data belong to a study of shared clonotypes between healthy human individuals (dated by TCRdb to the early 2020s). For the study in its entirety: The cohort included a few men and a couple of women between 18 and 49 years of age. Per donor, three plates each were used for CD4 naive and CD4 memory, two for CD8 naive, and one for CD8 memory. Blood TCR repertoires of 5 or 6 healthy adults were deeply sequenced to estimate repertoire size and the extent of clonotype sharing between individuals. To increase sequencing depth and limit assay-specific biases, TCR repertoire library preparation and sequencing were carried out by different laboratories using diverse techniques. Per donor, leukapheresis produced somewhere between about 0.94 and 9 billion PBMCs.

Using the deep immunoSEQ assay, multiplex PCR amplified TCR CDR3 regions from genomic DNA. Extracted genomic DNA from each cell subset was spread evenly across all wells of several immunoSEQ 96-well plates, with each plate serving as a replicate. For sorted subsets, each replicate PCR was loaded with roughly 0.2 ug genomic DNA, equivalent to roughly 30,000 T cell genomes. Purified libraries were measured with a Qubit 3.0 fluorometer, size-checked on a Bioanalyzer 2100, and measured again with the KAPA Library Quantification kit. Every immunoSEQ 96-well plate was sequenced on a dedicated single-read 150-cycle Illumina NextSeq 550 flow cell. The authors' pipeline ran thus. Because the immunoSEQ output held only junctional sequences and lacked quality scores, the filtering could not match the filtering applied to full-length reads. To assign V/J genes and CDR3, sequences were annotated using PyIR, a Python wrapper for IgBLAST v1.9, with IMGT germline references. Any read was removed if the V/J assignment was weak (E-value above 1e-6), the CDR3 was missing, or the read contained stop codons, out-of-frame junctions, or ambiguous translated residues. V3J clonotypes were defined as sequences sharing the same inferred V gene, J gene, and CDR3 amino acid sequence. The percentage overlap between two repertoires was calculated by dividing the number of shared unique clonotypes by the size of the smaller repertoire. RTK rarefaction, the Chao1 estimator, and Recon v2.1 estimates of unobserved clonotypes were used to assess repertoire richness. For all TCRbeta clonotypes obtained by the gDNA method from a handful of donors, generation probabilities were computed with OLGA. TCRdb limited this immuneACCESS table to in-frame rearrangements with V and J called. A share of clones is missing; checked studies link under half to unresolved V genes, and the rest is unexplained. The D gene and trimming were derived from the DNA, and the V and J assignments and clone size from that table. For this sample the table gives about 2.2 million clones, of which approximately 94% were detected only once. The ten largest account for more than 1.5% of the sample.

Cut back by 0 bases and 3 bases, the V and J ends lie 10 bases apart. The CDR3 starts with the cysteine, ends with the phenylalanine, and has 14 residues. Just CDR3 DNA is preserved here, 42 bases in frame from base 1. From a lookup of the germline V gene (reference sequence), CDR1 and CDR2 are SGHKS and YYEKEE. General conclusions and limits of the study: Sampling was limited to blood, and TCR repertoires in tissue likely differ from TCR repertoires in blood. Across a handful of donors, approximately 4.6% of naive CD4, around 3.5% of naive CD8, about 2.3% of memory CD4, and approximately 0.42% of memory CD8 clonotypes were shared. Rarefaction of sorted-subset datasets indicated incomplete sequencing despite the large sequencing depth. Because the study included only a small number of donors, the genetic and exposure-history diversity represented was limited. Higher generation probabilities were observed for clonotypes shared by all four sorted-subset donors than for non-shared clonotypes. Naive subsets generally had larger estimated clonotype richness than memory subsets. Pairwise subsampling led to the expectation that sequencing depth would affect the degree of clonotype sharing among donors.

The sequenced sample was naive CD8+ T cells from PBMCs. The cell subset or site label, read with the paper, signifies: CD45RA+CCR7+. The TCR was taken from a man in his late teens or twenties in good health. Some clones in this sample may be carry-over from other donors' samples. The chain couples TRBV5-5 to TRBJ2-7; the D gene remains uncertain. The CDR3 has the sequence CASSLVGFDYEQYF. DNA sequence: TGTGCCAGCAGCTTGGTAGGGTTTGACTACGAGCAGTACTTC.